A selection of T cell receptor beta chains follows, all from one sample in a study of beta chain features in type 1 diabetes. Assay: immunoSEQ multiplex PCR; the TCRdb copy retains only in-frame clones and omits some. This sample has a few hundred thousand clones, with roughly an eighth found just once. Sequenced input: naive CD4+ T cells from blood. These TCRs come from a man aged 25-40 years with type 1 diabetes. CDR3s include the opening cysteine and the closing phenylalanine or tryptophan.

length,J,V,CDR3
17,TRBJ1-1,TRBV30,CAWSNHRGYSMNTEAFF
17,TRBJ2-1,TRBV5-1,CASSREPAGVGYNEQFF
14,TRBJ2-1,TRBV29-1,CSVEGRGDLNEQFF
13,TRBJ1-1,TRBV9,CASSLQGDSEAFF
14,TRBJ2-5,TRBV5-1,CASTSGTRQETQYF
14,TRBJ1-1,TRBV7-2,CASSFRERKTEAFF
12,TRBJ2-3,TRBV7-9,CASSFITDTQYF
14,TRBJ1-2,TRBV7-9,CASSAWDRGYGYTF
13,TRBJ2-1,TRBV5-1,CASSWGGFDEQFF
12,TRBJ1-2,TRBV2,CASSEADYGYTF
17,TRBJ2-7,TRBV5-6,CASSPGVVAGGPHEQYF
15,TRBJ1-2,TRBV28,CASNPVSQGNYGYTF
14,TRBJ2-5,TRBV2,CASRYRQDGETQYF
15,TRBJ1-5,TRBV30,CAWSPRGQCIQPQHF
18,TRBJ2-1,TRBV27,CASSLYPRLAGVVNEQFF
14,TRBJ2-7,TRBV30,CAWNSRQGAYEQYF
15,TRBJ2-1,TRBV7-9,CASSKGQGADNEQFF
12,TRBJ2-1,TRBV18,CASSPNRDEQFF
13,TRBJ2-5,TRBV5-1,CASSPRGRETQYF
14,TRBJ2-7,TRBV28,CASSLSGTGVEQYF
17,TRBJ2-1,TRBV9,CASSVDRTGEPYNEQFF
14,TRBJ2-3,TRBV27,CASSSYASTDTQYF
14,TRBJ1-1,TRBV30,CACYDRGRTTEAFF
16,TRBJ2-5,TRBV5-4,CASNPEGGRAGETQYF
17,TRBJ2-3,TRBV11-2,CASSQTGTGGEGDTQYF
17,TRBJ2-3,TRBV7-9,CASSFPRGRTSTDTQYF
15,TRBJ2-7,TRBV18,CASSPPQRVSYEQYF
14,TRBJ2-7,TRBV18,CASSPLESGYEQYF
14,TRBJ2-5,TRBV6-1,CASRRLAGEETQYF
14,TRBJ2-1,TRBV19,CASSISLPSNEQFF
14,TRBJ2-2,TRBV2,CASSTGANTGELFF
13,TRBJ2-5,TRBV7-3,CASSPGQQETQYF
15,TRBJ2-5,TRBV30,CAWSARGTGWGTQYF
14,TRBJ2-1,TRBV11-2,CASSLRAGGNEQFF
16,TRBJ2-7,TRBV19,CATKRHTGQGYTEQYF
14,TRBJ2-1,TRBV28,CASSLASGVIEQFF
16,TRBJ2-1,TRBV10-3,CAISESTGNYYNEQFF
12,TRBJ1-2,TRBV7-9,CASSPKAGGYTF
14,TRBJ2-7,TRBV9,CASSVGLGSYEQYF
14,TRBJ1-1,TRBV11-1,CASRPGTGLTEAFF
13,TRBJ1-1,TRBV28,CASSYQGNTEAFF
15,TRBJ2-7,TRBV4-1,CASSQDSGLAYEQYF
14,TRBJ1-4,TRBV14,CASSPRTGNEKLFF
14,TRBJ2-5,TRBV27,CASSYGLYQETQYF
15,TRBJ2-1,TRBV28,CASSFGGSSYNEQFF
14,TRBJ2-7,TRBV5-4,CASSDGTVPYEQYF
20,TRBJ2-1,TRBV7-6,CASSLGGLADPRMGNNEQFF
14,TRBJ2-5,TRBV18,CASSPGTAKETQYF
16,TRBJ2-1,TRBV5-1,CASSLPVAGVANEQFF
15,TRBJ2-7,TRBV28,CASSQGQEGTYEQYF
16,TRBJ1-5,TRBV28,CASSLFRGQGNQPQHF
15,TRBJ2-7,TRBV27,CASRAGLAGAYEQYF